One and the same sample provided the 30 T cell receptor beta chains below, sequenced in a study of beta chain features in type 1 diabetes. Reverse transcription of all isolated RNA meant that expressed TCRB transcripts were sequenced. TCRdb's table, derived via immunoSEQ multiplex PCR, lists solely in-frame clones and lacks some. Among approximately 100,000 clones listed, around 30% were seen once. General study points: The study found moderately but significantly shorter TCRB CDR3s in all four CD4+ subsets of Type 1 diabetes patients.

No cognate antigen is known for these TCRs. Sequenced: central memory CD4+ T cells from blood. Receptors were obtained from a woman aged 18-30 years with type 1 diabetes.

Only a few counts were recorded for this clone. The chain joins TRBV11-3 to TRBJ2-5, with D possibly being TRBD2 (5 bases). Trimming left V 5 bases short and J 5 bases short, with 12 bases between. The CDR3 runs to 13 residues. CDR1 is SGHNT, CDR2 YENEEA, per germline. The CDR3 bases are TGTGCCAGCAGCCGAGGAGGCCAGGAGACCCAGTACTTC. It codes for CASSRGGQETQYF.

The rearrangement uses TRBV19 and TRBJ2-1; D not resolved. The V gene lost 1 base and the J gene lost 4 bases, with 8 bases spanning the gap. From germline, CDR1 is LNHDA and CDR2 SQIVND (reference sequence). This CDR3 has 14 residues. Written as DNA, the CDR3 is TGTGCCAGTAGTATAGTCCAGGCTTACAATGAGCAGTTCTTC. This translates into CASSIVQAYNEQFF.

This clone occurred many times. The rearrangement uses TRBV30 and TRBJ2-2; D unclear. The CDR3 is 15 residues long. The germline V gene has CDR1 GTSNPN and CDR2 SVGIG (reference sequence). The CDR3 sequence: CTTYDLRTNTGELFF. The CDR3 DNA follows: TGTACTACGTACGACTTGCGGACGAACACCGGGGAGCTGTTTTTT. Full variable domain (outside the CDR3, taken from reference TRBV30 and TRBJ2-2): SQTIHQWPATLVQPVGSPLSLECTVEGTSNPNLYWYRQAAGRGLQLLFYSVGIGQISSEVPQNLSASRPQDRQFILSSKKLLLSDSGFYLCTTYDLRTNTGELFFGEGSRLTVL.

The rearrangement joins TRBV5-4 to TRBJ2-2; D uncertain. The germline CDR1 and CDR2 sequences are SGHNT and YYREEE (reference sequence). This CDR3 is built from 15 residues. Trimming stripped 0 bases from V and 5 bases from J, with 11 bases between. The CDR3 sequence is CASSLGGPGTGELFF. DNA for the CDR3: TGTGCCAGCAGCTTGGGTGGGCCTGGGACCGGGGAGCTGTTTTTT.

J is TRBJ2-1 and V is TRBV6-6; 11 bases line up with TRBD2. From germline, CDR1 is MNHNY and CDR2 SVGAGI (reference sequence). The CDR3 is made up of 14 amino acids. Trimming cost V 8 bases and J 8 bases; bases outside gene matches: 8. The CDR3 DNA is TGTGCCAGCCACCTAGCGGGAGGACGGTATGAGCAGTTCTTC. Protein sequence: CASHLAGGRYEQFF.

The gene calls are TRBV7-3 and TRBJ2-3; 8 bases are shared with TRBD2. The trim removed 5 bases at V and 3 bases at J, leaving 10 bases unmatched. The germline V gene encodes CDR1 SGHTA and CDR2 FQGTGA. This CDR3 is built from 16 residues. The DNA for the CDR3 is TGTGCCAGCAGCACGGGAGTGGCTAGCGGGACAGATACGCAGTATTTT. It yields the protein CASSTGVASGTDTQYF.

This clone appeared a single time. J is TRBJ2-5 and V is TRBV7-8; no clear D. The CDR3 sequence is 16 residues long. V was trimmed by 5 bases and J by 3 bases, leaving 19 bases between them. The V gene's germline CDR1 is SGHVS and CDR2 FQNEAQ. The chain's CDR3 is CASSTAGQISEETQYF. The CDR3 DNA sequence: TGTGCCAGCAGCACGGCAGGCCAAATTTCGGAAGAGACCCAGTACTTC.

The genes are TRBV6-5 and TRBJ1-5; D is uncertain. Trimming pared 2 bases from V and 3 bases from J, leaving 11 bases between. CDR3 length: 15 residues. In germline, CDR1 is MNHEY, CDR2 SVGAGI. The CDR3 DNA sequence: TGTGCCAGCAGTTACCTCAGCCAGGCCAATCAGCCCCAGCATTTT. Its protein is CASSYLSQANQPQHF.

In its sample, this clone was seen a few times. The chain recombines TRBV18 with TRBJ2-1; 12 nucleotides line up with TRBD2. V shed 3 bases and J 8 bases; nucleotides not matched to a gene: 8. Germline loops: CDR1 KGHSH, CDR2 LQKENI. This CDR3 is built from 16 residues. The CDR3 loop is CASSPRKLAGGYEQFF. The CDR3 nucleotides are TGTGCCAGCTCACCTCGGAAACTAGCGGGAGGATATGAGCAGTTCTTC.

This clone has just a few counts. The rearrangement joins TRBV30 to TRBJ1-1; maybe TRBD1 (5 bases). The CDR3 covers 10 residues. V lost 3 bases, J lost 7 bases, and 6 bases lay in between. Germline CDR1 GTSNPN, CDR2 SVGIG (reference sequence). The CDR3 spells CAWRGGEAFF. Written as DNA, the CDR3 is TGTGCCTGGAGGGGGGGTGAAGCTTTCTTT.

This chain links TRBV20-1 with TRBJ2-5; TRBD1 is a possible D gene (6 bases). Germline CDR1 is DFQATT and CDR2 is SNEGSKA (reference sequence). V was cut by 5 bases and J by 5 bases, with 9 bases left in between. This CDR3 has 11 residues. CDR3 coding DNA: TGCAGTGCTGGGGGCCGCGAGACCCAGTACTTC. As protein: CSAGGRETQYF.

This clone showed up just a few times. This rearrangement joins TRBV7-9 to TRBJ2-5, with 10 nucleotides matching TRBD1. The CDR3 has 14 amino acids. J was trimmed by 4 bases and V by 3 bases; bases with no gene match: 2. From germline, CDR1 is SEHNR and CDR2 FQNEAQ (reference sequence). The DNA for the CDR3 is TGTGCCAGCAGCTTGGACAGGGGGGGAGAGACCCAGTACTTC. Translated: CASSLDRGGETQYF.

This clone was observed a few times. The V call is TRBV5-4, the J call TRBJ2-5; D call uncertain. The length of the CDR3 is 17 residues. Germline-derived CDR1 and CDR2 are SGHNT and YYREEE (reference sequence). V was pared by 0 bases and J by 2 bases, with 17 bases between. CDR3 protein: CASSLDPQSPAQETQYF. DNA for the CDR3: TGTGCCAGCAGCTTGGATCCACAGTCTCCCGCGCAAGAGACCCAGTACTTC.

The rearrangement links TRBV19 to TRBJ2-1, with 8 bases lining up with TRBD1. This CDR3 region has 15 residues. Losses at the gene ends were 5 bases for V and 2 bases for J; bases not matched to a gene: 5. Germline CDR1 is LNHDA and CDR2 is SQIVND (reference sequence). For the CDR3, the DNA is TGTGCCAGTAGTTGGACAGGGCTAACCTACAATGAGCAGTTCTTC. Protein: CASSWTGLTYNEQFF.

This clone was counted a few times. The chain has TRBV11-3 and TRBJ2-5, with 8 bases that match TRBD2. Germline CDR1 and CDR2: SGHNT and YENEEA. J gave up 5 bases and V 1 base, and 12 bases lay outside the gene matches. The CDR3 runs 17 residues. The CDR3 nucleotides read TGTGCCAGCAGCTTAGGAGGGGTAGCGGGACATCGGGAGACCCAGTACTTC. Translating gives CASSLGGVAGHRETQYF.

The rearrangement links TRBV6-5 to TRBJ2-3; D is perhaps TRBD2 (5 bases). The germline V gene encodes CDR1 MNHEY and CDR2 SVGAGI. The CDR3 covers 16 residues. Trimming cost V 2 bases and J 1 base, with 13 bases left between them. The CDR3: CASSYGKRMGTDTQYF. As DNA, the CDR3 is TGTGCCAGCAGTTACGGAAAGCGGATGGGCACAGATACGCAGTATTTT.

This clone was observed a handful of times. CDR3 sequence (DNA): TGTGCCAGCAAGAGTGCAACTAATGAAAAACTGTTTTTT. Translating it yields CASKSATNEKLFF. This chain connects TRBV2 to TRBJ1-4; D is unresolved. CDR3 length: 13 amino acids. Trimming took off 7 bases at V and 0 bases at J, with 6 bases between the two ends. Germline CDR1 SNHLY, CDR2 FYNNEI.

The chain uses TRBV7-2 and TRBJ2-3, with D perhaps TRBD1 (6 bases). The germline V gene encodes CDR1 SGHTA and CDR2 FQGNSA. Trimming took off 3 bases at V and 1 base at J, with 14 bases between the two ends. The CDR3 covers 16 residues. In DNA form, the CDR3 reads TGTGCCAGCAGCTTTGTATCCAGGACAGGCACAGATACGCAGTATTTT. Protein: CASSFVSRTGTDTQYF.

In this sample, this clone turned up a few times. The chain links TRBV28 to TRBJ1-2; 7 bases are shared with TRBD1. This CDR3 comprises 16 residues. V lost 2 bases to trimming and J lost 3 bases; unmatched junction nucleotides: 9. The V gene's germline CDR1 is MDHEN and CDR2 SYDVKM. This CDR3 is CASSLIGQGVYYGYTF. CDR3 coding DNA: TGTGCCAGCAGTTTAATCGGGCAGGGGGTGTACTATGGCTACACCTTC.

This clone has only a few counts. V is TRBV5-1 and J is TRBJ2-1; TRBD2 agrees at 13 bases. The CDR3 is made up of 20 amino acids. CDR1 is SGHRS and CDR2 is YFSETQ in the germline V gene. Losses at the gene ends were 3 bases for V and 1 base for J; bases not matched to a gene: 13. The CDR3 region is CASSSSPGLAGAQSYNEQFF. CDR3 DNA: TGCGCCAGCAGCTCAAGCCCCGGACTAGCGGGGGCGCAATCCTACAATGAGCAGTTCTTC.

The chain couples TRBV10-3 to TRBJ1-6; D might be TRBD1 (6 bases). The CDR3 is 15 amino acids. Germline CDR1 and CDR2: ENHRY and SYGVKD. V lost 4 bases and J 9 bases, leaving 16 bases between the germline ends. In DNA, the CDR3 is TGTGCCATCAGTGTGGGGGCAATTATCGGTTCACCCCTCCACTTT. Amino acid sequence: CAISVGAIIGSPLHF.

A few counts support this clone. Other DNA sequences of this sample code for an identical CDR3. This rearrangement joins TRBV5-1 to TRBJ1-2; TRBD1 is a possible D gene (5 bases). Trimming removed 0 bases at V and 4 bases at J, with 7 bases between. The CDR3 consists of 13 residues. Germline assignment: CDR1 SGHRS and CDR2 YFSETQ. CDR3 in DNA: TGCGCCAGCAGCTTGGGCGGGACCTATGGCTACACCTTC. Amino acids: CASSLGGTYGYTF.

The chain links TRBV6-1 to TRBJ2-3, with 7 positions matching TRBD2. Germline CDR1 and CDR2: MNHNS and SASEGT. Trimming removed 9 bases from V and 0 bases from J; junction bases left unmatched: 3. This CDR3 comprises 13 residues. DNA for the CDR3: TGTGCCAGGAAGCGGGGAAGCACAGATACGCAGTATTTT. It is translated as CARKRGSTDTQYF.

This chain uses TRBV5-1 with TRBJ2-7, with 8 positions matching TRBD1. Trimming took 4 bases from V and 4 from J; bases not matched to a gene: 10. This CDR3 has 15 residues. CDR1 and CDR2 from the germline V gene are SGHRS and YFSETQ. The DNA of the CDR3 is TGCGCCAGCAGCCCCCTGTCAGGGGGCAAGTACGAGCAGTACTTC. Amino acids: CASSPLSGGKYEQYF.

The chain carries TRBV9 and TRBJ2-1; D may be TRBD1 (6 bases). V lost 4 bases and J lost 7, with 15 bases in between. CDR1 SGDLS and CDR2 YYNGEE come from the germline V gene. The length of the CDR3 is 14 residues. CDR3 nucleotide sequence: TGTGCCAGCAGCCCAGGGGACGGGTTGAATGAGCAGTTCTTC. Its translation is CASSPGDGLNEQFF.

This clone was counted ten times or more. The rearrangement uses TRBV2 and TRBJ2-7, with TRBD1 identical over 8 bases. The CDR3 runs 12 residues. Germline V gene data show CDR1 as SNHLY and CDR2 as FYNNEI. J lost 4 bases, V lost 4 bases, and 0 bases had no gene match. The CDR3 DNA follows: TGTGCCAGCAGTGGACAGGGGTACGAGCAGTACTTC. Translated, it gives CASSGQGYEQYF.

The CDR3 coding sequence is TGCGCCAGCAGCTCCGACCCCGGGAAAGAAAATGAGCAGTTCTTC. Translated: CASSSDPGKENEQFF. The genes are TRBV5-1 and TRBJ2-1; TRBD2 might be the D (5 bases). Germline V gene sequence: CDR1 SGHRS, CDR2 YFSETQ. The CDR3 sequence is 15 residues long. The V and J ends lost 3 bases and 7 bases respectively, with 17 bases between them.

The chain couples TRBV10-3 to TRBJ1-4; the match to TRBD1 covers 7 bases. Germline trimming cut 6 bases from V and 4 bases from J; bases unmatched to any gene: 5. This CDR3 has 14 residues. Germline V gene data show CDR1 as ENHRY and CDR2 as SYGVKD. The CDR3 reads CAIRDRADNEKLFF. CDR3 coding DNA: TGTGCCATCAGAGACAGGGCCGATAATGAAAAACTGTTTTTT.

This clone has just a few counts. V is TRBV30 and J is TRBJ2-5; 7 bases are a match to TRBD1. The germline V gene encodes CDR1 GTSNPN and CDR2 SVGIG (reference sequence). This CDR3 has 15 amino acids. With 1 base clipped from V and 1 base from J, the junction kept 6 bases outside the gene matches. The CDR3 region is CAWSGGQNLQETQYF. Written as DNA, the CDR3 is TGTGCCTGGAGTGGGGGACAGAACCTCCAAGAGACCCAGTACTTC.

V and J are TRBV5-1 and TRBJ2-2, with 8 bases matching TRBD1. The CDR3 runs to 15 residues. Germline trimming cut 9 bases from V and 6 bases from J; bases unmatched to any gene: 13. Germline CDR1 reads SGHRS; CDR2 reads YFSETQ. The CDR3 is CATHLETGVAGELFF. For the CDR3, the DNA is TGCGCCACCCACCTAGAGACAGGGGTAGCCGGGGAGCTGTTTTTT.